This passage covers 10 T cell receptor beta chains from one sample sequenced in a study of blood T cell repertoires in COVID-19. Generated by immunoSEQ multiplex PCR, the TCRdb table keeps only in-frame clones and is missing some. The repertoire holds some 98,000 clones, with about four fifths as singletons. Material: peripheral blood. These receptors were taken from a human donor in a cohort sampled during active COVID-19.

V and J are TRBV10-3 and TRBJ1-2; maybe TRBD1 (6 bases). CDR3 length: 14 residues. The V and J ends lost 2 bases and 2 bases respectively, with 9 bases between them. Germline CDR1 ENHRY, CDR2 SYGVKD. CDR3 in DNA: TGTGCCATCAGTGAGGCAACAGGGAACTATGGCTACACCTTC. This translates into CAISEATGNYGYTF.

The V gene is TRBV7-2, the J gene TRBJ2-7; TRBD2 aligns across 10 bases. Germline V gene data show CDR1 as SGHTA and CDR2 as FQGNSA. The CDR3 totals 17 residues. Germline trimming cut 1 base from V and 2 bases from J; bases unmatched to any gene: 8. In nucleotides, the CDR3 is TGTGCCAGCAGCTTAGGTCCTAGCGGGAGCGTAACCTACGAGCAGTACTTC. Its protein is CASSLGPSGSVTYEQYF.

The V call is TRBV18, the J call TRBJ2-7, with TRBD1 identical over 8 bases. The CDR3 has 14 amino acids. Trimming took 4 bases from V and 2 from J; bases not matched to a gene: 4. The germline gives CDR1 KGHSH, CDR2 LQKENI. CDR3 nucleotide sequence: TGTGCCAGCTCACAAAACAGGGGGGCCTACGAGCAGTACTTC. This gives the protein CASSQNRGAYEQYF.

V and J are TRBV28 and TRBJ2-7, with TRBD2 matching over 8 bases. The CDR3 is 15 residues long. Trimming removed 4 bases from V and 5 bases from J; junction bases left unmatched: 10. From germline, CDR1 is MDHEN and CDR2 SYDVKM. The CDR3 DNA follows: TGTGCCAGCAGTTCGGCCGGGACTAGTTTCCACGAGCAGTACTTC. Amino acids: CASSSAGTSFHEQYF.

The chain is built from TRBV30 and TRBJ1-2, with 8 bases identical to TRBD1. This CDR3 region has 16 residues. Unmatched junction bases numbered 9, after V lost 0 bases and J lost 3 bases. Germline-derived CDR1 and CDR2 are GTSNPN and SVGIG (reference sequence). CDR3 DNA: TGTGCCTGGAGTGTAGGTGTACAGGGGGGCTACTATGGCTACACCTTC. Its protein product is CAWSVGVQGGYYGYTF.

This chain uses TRBV7-8 with TRBJ2-7, with TRBD2 as a possible D gene (5 bases). V was trimmed by 5 bases and J by 2 bases, leaving 16 bases between them. Germline CDR1 and CDR2: SGHVS and FQNEAQ. The CDR3 length is 15 residues. DNA for the CDR3: TGTGCCAGCAGCCTTACCCTAAGCGGCACCTACGAGCAGTACTTC. This encodes CASSLTLSGTYEQYF.

CDR3 nucleotides: TGTGCCAGCAGCCAAGACGGGAGTGTGGGGGCAGATACGCAGTATTTT. This translates into CASSQDGSVGADTQYF. The gene calls are TRBV4-2 and TRBJ2-3; tentatively, D is TRBD2 (6 bases). The CDR3 loop spans 16 amino acids. V was clipped by 0 bases and J by 4 bases, with 14 bases between them. The V gene's germline CDR1 is LGHNA and CDR2 YNFKEQ.

DNA of the CDR3: TGTGCCAGCAGCTCTACTCGCGGTGGAGATCTCAAGCAGTACTTC. It translates to CASSSTRGGDLKQYF. The rearrangement uses TRBV7-9 and TRBJ2-7; D gene unclear. Trimming left V 4 bases short and J 8 bases short, with 21 bases between. The germline gives CDR1 SEHNR, CDR2 FQNEAQ (reference sequence). CDR3 length: 15 amino acids.

J is TRBJ2-3 and V is TRBV29-1, with D perhaps TRBD2 (6 bases). This CDR3 has 16 residues. Germline loops: CDR1 SQVTM, CDR2 ANQGSEA. Trimming removed 0 bases from V and 2 bases from J, with 15 bases in between. The CDR3 sequence is CSVEEGGVLNTDTQYF. The DNA of the CDR3 is TGCAGCGTTGAAGAGGGGGGTGTTCTCAACACAGATACGCAGTATTTT.

V is TRBV18 and J is TRBJ2-7, with a possible D match to TRBD2 (5 bases). From germline, CDR1 is KGHSH and CDR2 LQKENI. Trimming left V 2 bases short and J 2 bases short, with 7 bases between. The CDR3 sequence is 13 residues long. The CDR3 spells CASSPTSTYEQYF. CDR3 DNA sequence: TGTGCCAGCTCACCAACTAGTACCTACGAGCAGTACTTC. The variable domain in full, with the rest retrieved from reference TRBV18 and TRBJ2-7, is NAGVMQNPRHLVRRRGQEARLRCSPMKGHSHVYWYRQLPEEGLKFMVYLQKENIIDESGMPKERFSAEFPKEGPSILRIQQVVRGDSAAYFCASSPTSTYEQYFGPGTRLTVT.